This entry describes one T cell receptor (beta chain). As handled by the study authors: Nucleated cell counts were estimated from reference gene primer amplification. Profiling relied on immunoSEQ multiplex PCR, and the TCRdb table lists in-frame clones only, not all of them. That table gives V, J and clone size, and the DNA gave D and trimming. The sample records about 310,000 clones, 90% being singletons. The Seattle site enrolled patients during active infection and followed them longitudinally. The data were taken from a study of blood T cell repertoires in COVID-19. Study context: Samples taken during acute and convalescent COVID-19 were collected in the United States, Italy and Spain. Sources were T cells, B-cell-depleted T cells, or PBMCs; the material itself was cDNA or gDNA.

What was sequenced was peripheral blood. The sequence was collected from a woman aged 40 to 55 with COVID-19, enrolled during active disease.

The CDR3 DNA sequence: TGTGCCAGCTCCTTTCAGCGGGGGAACCTCGGGGAGACCCAGTACTTC. Protein product: CASSFQRGNLGETQYF. V and J are TRBV19 and TRBJ2-5; TRBD2 matches at 8 bases. Germline V gene lookup returns CDR1 LNHDA and CDR2 SQIVND (reference sequence). The CDR3 length is 16 residues. Losses at the gene ends were 9 bases for V and 5 bases for J; bases not matched to a gene: 17.